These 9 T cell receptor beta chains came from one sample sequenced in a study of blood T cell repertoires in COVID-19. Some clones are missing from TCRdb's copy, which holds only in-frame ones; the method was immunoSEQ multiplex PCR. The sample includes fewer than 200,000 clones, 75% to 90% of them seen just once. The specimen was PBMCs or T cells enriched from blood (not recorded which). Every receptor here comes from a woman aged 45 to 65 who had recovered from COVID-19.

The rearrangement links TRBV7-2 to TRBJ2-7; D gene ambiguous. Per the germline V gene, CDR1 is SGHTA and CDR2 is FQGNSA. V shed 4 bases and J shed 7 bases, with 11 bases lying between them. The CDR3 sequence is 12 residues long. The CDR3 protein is CASSSGSREQYV. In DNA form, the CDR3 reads TGTGCCAGCAGCTCCGGGTCCCGGGAGCAGTACGTC.

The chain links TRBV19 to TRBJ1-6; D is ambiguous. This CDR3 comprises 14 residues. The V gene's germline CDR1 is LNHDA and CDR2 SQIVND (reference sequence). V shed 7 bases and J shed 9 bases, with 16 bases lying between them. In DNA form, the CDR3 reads TGTGCCAGTAAACTATCGGTTGGTGTTTCACCCCTCCACTTT. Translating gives CASKLSVGVSPLHF. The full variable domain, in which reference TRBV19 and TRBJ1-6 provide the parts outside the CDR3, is DGGITQSPKYLFRKEGQNVTLSCEQNLNHDAMYWYRQDPGQGLRLIYYSQIVNDFQKGDIAEGYSVSREKKESFPLTVTSAQKNPTAFYLCASKLSVGVSPLHFGNGTRLTVT.

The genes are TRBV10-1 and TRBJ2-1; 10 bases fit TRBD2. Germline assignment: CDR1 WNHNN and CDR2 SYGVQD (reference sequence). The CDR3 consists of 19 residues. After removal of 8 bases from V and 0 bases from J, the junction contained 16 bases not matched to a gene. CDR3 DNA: TGCGCCAGCTCTCCTACTAGCGGGACTAGCCTAGTCTCCTACAATGAGCAGTTCTTC. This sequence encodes CASSPTSGTSLVSYNEQFF.

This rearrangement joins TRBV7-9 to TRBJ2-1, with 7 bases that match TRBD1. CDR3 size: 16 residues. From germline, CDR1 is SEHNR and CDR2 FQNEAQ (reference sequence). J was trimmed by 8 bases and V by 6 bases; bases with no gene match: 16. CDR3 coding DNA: TGTGCCAGCAGAAACGAAGCCTTCACAGGGGCCTATGAGCAGTTCTTC. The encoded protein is CASRNEAFTGAYEQFF.

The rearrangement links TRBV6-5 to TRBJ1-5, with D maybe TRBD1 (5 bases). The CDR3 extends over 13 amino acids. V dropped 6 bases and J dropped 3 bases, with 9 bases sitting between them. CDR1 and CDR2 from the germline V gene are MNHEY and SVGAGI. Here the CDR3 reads CASSLTVNQPQHF. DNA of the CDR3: TGTGCCAGCAGCCTGACAGTCAATCAGCCCCAGCATTTT.

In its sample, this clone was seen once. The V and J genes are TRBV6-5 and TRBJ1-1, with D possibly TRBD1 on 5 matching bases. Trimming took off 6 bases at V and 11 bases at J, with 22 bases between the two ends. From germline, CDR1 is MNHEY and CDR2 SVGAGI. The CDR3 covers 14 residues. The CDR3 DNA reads TGTGCCAGCAGCCAACAACTGGGTCGGGGGGACGCTTTCTTT. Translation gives CASSQQLGRGDAFF.

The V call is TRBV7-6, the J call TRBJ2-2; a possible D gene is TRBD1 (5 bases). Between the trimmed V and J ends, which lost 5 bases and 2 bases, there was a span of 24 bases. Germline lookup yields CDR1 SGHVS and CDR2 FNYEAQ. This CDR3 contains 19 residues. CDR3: CASSPRGLATGFNTGELFF. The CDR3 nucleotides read TGTGCCAGCAGCCCTAGAGGCCTTGCTACAGGATTCAACACCGGGGAGCTGTTTTTT. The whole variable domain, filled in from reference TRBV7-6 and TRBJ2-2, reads GAGVSQSPRYKVTKRGQDVALRCDPISGHVSLYWYRQALGQGPEFLTYFNYEAQQDKSGLPNDRFSAERPEGSISTLTIQRTEQRDSAMYRCASSPRGLATGFNTGELFFGEGSRLTVL.

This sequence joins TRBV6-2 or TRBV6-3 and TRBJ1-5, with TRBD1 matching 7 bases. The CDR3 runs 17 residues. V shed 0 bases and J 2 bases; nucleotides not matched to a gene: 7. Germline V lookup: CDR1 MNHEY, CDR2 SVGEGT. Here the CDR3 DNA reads TGTGCCAGCAGTTACTCGAGAGGGGGCGCGGGCAATCAGCCCCAGCATTTT. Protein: CASSYSRGGAGNQPQHF.

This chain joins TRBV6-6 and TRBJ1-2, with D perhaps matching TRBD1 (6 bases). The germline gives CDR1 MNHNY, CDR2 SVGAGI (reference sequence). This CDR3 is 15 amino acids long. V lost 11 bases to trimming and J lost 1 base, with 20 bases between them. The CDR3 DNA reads TGTGCCTATTCAGGGGCCGCCCGAGATAACTATGGCTACACCTTC. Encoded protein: CAYSGAARDNYGYTF.